The 30 T cell receptor beta chains reported below all come from one sample, sequenced in a study of CD8+ T cells in alopecia areata. RNA was isolated and reverse transcribed to cDNA, the sequencing template. Sequencing used immunoSEQ multiplex PCR; TCRdb keeps in-frame clones, though not all of them. The sample has 7,500 to 10,000 clones; over 50% are singletons. The investigators collected lesional scalp punch biopsies and peripheral blood from alopecia areata patients. Sequencing was performed on skin. Receptors originate from a human donor with alopecia areata.

The V call is TRBV5-5, the J call TRBJ2-5; 11 bases map to TRBD1. J lost 4 bases, V lost 1 base, and 9 bases had no gene match. This CDR3 is built from 17 residues. CDR1 and CDR2 from the germline V gene are SGHKS and YYEKEE (reference sequence). CDR3 amino acids: CASSLTPPGTGGETQYF. CDR3 DNA: TGTGCCAGCAGCTTGACCCCTCCCGGGACAGGGGGAGAGACCCAGTACTTC. Supplemented by reference TRBV5-5 and TRBJ2-5, the full variable domain reads DAGVTQSPTHLIKTRGQQVTLRCSPISGHKSVSWYQQVLGQGPQFIFQYYEKEERGRGNFPDRFSARQFPNYSSELNVNALLLGDSALYLCASSLTPPGTGGETQYFGPGTRLLVL.

This clone was seen a few times. The chain links TRBV18 to TRBJ1-2; D is undetermined. The germline gives CDR1 KGHSH, CDR2 LQKENI. V dropped 1 base and J dropped 0 bases, with 9 bases sitting between them. The CDR3 spans 15 residues. CDR3 sequence reads: CASSPRESANYGYTF. The CDR3 DNA is TGTGCCAGCTCACCACGGGAATCAGCTAACTATGGCTACACCTTC.

This clone was recorded a few times. The V gene is TRBV10-3, the J gene TRBJ2-7; either TRBD1 or TRBD2 may fit D (5 bases each). Germline V gives CDR1 ENHRY, CDR2 SYGVKD. Trimming shortened V by 2 bases and J by 5 bases, and 7 bases separated the two germline ends. This CDR3 has 12 amino acids. CDR3 residues: CAISEEGHEQYF. The CDR3 region has the DNA TGTGCCATCAGTGAGGAGGGGCACGAGCAGTACTTC.

The chain employs TRBV15 and TRBJ1-4, with 8 bases fitting TRBD1. V gave up 3 bases and J gave up 7 bases; unmatched junction bases: 4. CDR3 length: 14 residues. Germline V gives CDR1 LNHNV, CDR2 YYDKDF (reference sequence). CDR3 loop: CATSRTGAGEKLFF. The DNA for the CDR3 is TGTGCCACCAGCAGGACAGGGGCTGGTGAAAAACTGTTTTTT. The full variable domain, in which reference TRBV15 and TRBJ1-4 provide the parts outside the CDR3, is DAMVIQNPRYQVTQFGKPVTLSCSQTLNHNVMYWYQQKSSQAPKLLFHYYDKDFNNEADTPDNFQSRRPNTSFCFLDIRSPGLGDTAMYLCATSRTGAGEKLFFGSGTQLSVL.

The rearrangement links TRBV5-1 to TRBJ2-5; 7 nucleotides line up with TRBD1. This CDR3 has 16 residues. Germline assignment: CDR1 SGHRS and CDR2 YFSETQ. J was trimmed by 1 base and V by 5 bases; bases with no gene match: 11. The DNA for the CDR3 is TGCGCCAGCAGACCAGGACCCCGGGACAGCCAAGAGACCCAGTACTTC. Its protein is CASRPGPRDSQETQYF.

The genes are TRBV7-3 and TRBJ2-3; TRBD2 aligns across 11 bases. V lost 5 bases to trimming and J lost 5 bases; unmatched junction nucleotides: 6. This CDR3 comprises 15 residues. Per germline, CDR1 SGHTA and CDR2 FQGTGA. The CDR3 here is CASSPYSGREDTQYF. CDR3 in DNA: TGTGCCAGCAGCCCCTATAGCGGGAGGGAAGATACGCAGTATTTT.

The chain combines TRBV28 with TRBJ2-7; perhaps TRBD1 as D (5 bases). The length of the CDR3 is 12 residues. Trimming took 5 bases from V and 4 from J, leaving 9 bases between them. Germline lookup yields CDR1 MDHEN and CDR2 SYDVKM. CDR3 bases: TGTGCCAGCAGTCGCGGACATTACGAGCAGTACTTC. Translation gives CASSRGHYEQYF.

The gene calls are TRBV4-3 and TRBJ2-5; 11 nucleotides align to TRBD2. V lost 0 bases to trimming and J lost 7 bases; unmatched junction nucleotides: 10. Germline V gives CDR1 LGHNA, CDR2 YSLEER. The CDR3 is 17 amino acids. This CDR3 reads CASSQEAASGGRVTQYF. In DNA form, the CDR3 reads TGCGCCAGCAGCCAAGAAGCGGCTAGCGGGGGGCGAGTGACCCAGTACTTC.

The gene calls are TRBV29-1 and TRBJ2-7; TRBD1 agrees at 8 bases. V was clipped by 4 bases and J by 4 bases; unmatched bases: 12. Germline-derived CDR1 and CDR2 are SQVTM and ANQGSEA. This CDR3 has 15 amino acids. The CDR3 DNA reads TGCAGCGTTGGCGGACCTGGGACAGGAGATTACGAGCAGTACTTC. Translated, it gives CSVGGPGTGDYEQYF.

This clone has just a few counts. The chain links TRBV7-2 to TRBJ1-1; 10 bases agree with TRBD1. Trimming at V came to 5 bases and at J to 4 bases, leaving 4 bases not matched to a gene. This CDR3 region has 14 residues. Germline CDR1 and CDR2: SGHTA and FQGNSA. CDR3 in DNA: TGTGCCAGCAGCGCGGACAGGGGGAGCACTGAAGCTTTCTTT. Translation: CASSADRGSTEAFF.

V gene TRBV2 combines with J gene TRBJ1-1; D perhaps matches TRBD1 (6 bases). The CDR3 spans 13 residues. Germline CDR1 reads SNHLY; CDR2 reads FYNNEI. The CDR3 protein is CAITPRGDTEAFF. The CDR3 bases are TGTGCTATCACCCCCAGGGGAGACACTGAAGCTTTCTTT.

The chain recombines TRBV10-3 with TRBJ2-2; D tentatively reads TRBD1 or TRBD2 (6 bases each). Germline assignment: CDR1 ENHRY and CDR2 SYGVKD. V lost 4 bases to trimming and J lost 6 bases, with 24 bases between them. The CDR3 sequence is 18 residues long. The CDR3 DNA follows: TGTGCCATCAGTGCTTTACAGGGAAGAGCTAGCGTCCCCGGGGAGCTGTTTTTT. It encodes CAISALQGRASVPGELFF.

V usage is TRBV7-2 and J usage is TRBJ1-5; D is uncertain. The CDR3 runs to 16 residues. Trimming shortened V by 1 base and J by 0 bases, and 10 bases separated the two germline ends. Germline V lookup: CDR1 SGHTA, CDR2 FQGNSA. CDR3 loop: CASSLDSTTSNQPQHF. The DNA for the CDR3 is TGTGCCAGCAGCTTAGACAGCACAACTAGCAATCAGCCCCAGCATTTT.

The chain's CDR3 is CASSFGLSQGSEQYF. The CDR3 nucleotides read TGTGCCAGCAGCTTCGGCTTGTCTCAGGGGTCCGAGCAGTACTTC. The rearrangement joins TRBV5-6 to TRBJ2-7, with D tentatively TRBD1 (6 bases). The CDR3 has 15 residues. Germline-derived CDR1 and CDR2 are SGHDT and YYEEEE. V was shortened by 2 bases and J by 6 bases, with 18 bases between the two germline ends. Filled out from reference TRBV5-6 and TRBJ2-7, the complete variable domain reads DAGVTQSPTHLIKTRGQQVTLRCSPKSGHDTVSWYQQALGQGPQFIFQYYEEEERQRGNFPDRFSGHQFPNYSSELNVNALLLGDSALYLCASSFGLSQGSEQYFGPGTRLTVT.

The chain employs TRBV6-5 and TRBJ1-6; possible D gene TRBD1, 5 bases. Germline V gives CDR1 MNHEY, CDR2 SVGAGI. The CDR3 contains 12 residues. V was clipped by 6 bases and J by 10 bases, with 10 bases between them. CDR3 nucleotide sequence: TGTGCCAGCAGGGAGACAGCCTCACCCCTCCACTTT. Protein sequence: CASRETASPLHF.

The chain couples TRBV6-1 to TRBJ1-5; D is unresolved. CDR3 size: 14 residues. Germline CDR1 is MNHNS and CDR2 is SASEGT. V lost 6 bases, J lost 6 bases, and 15 bases lay in between. CDR3: CASSVGRESQPQHF. The CDR3 DNA follows: TGTGCCAGCAGCGTCGGGAGGGAGAGTCAGCCCCAGCATTTT.

V and J are TRBV6-1 and TRBJ1-6; 7 positions match TRBD1. The trim removed 6 bases at V and 9 bases at J, leaving 11 bases unmatched. CDR1 is MNHNS and CDR2 is SASEGT in the germline V gene. The CDR3 covers 15 residues. This CDR3 reads CASRIPRGQGSPLHF. In DNA form, the CDR3 reads TGTGCCAGCAGGATACCGAGGGGGCAGGGTTCACCCCTCCACTTT.

The rearrangement links TRBV19 to TRBJ1-5; possible D gene TRBD1, 5 bases. Germline V lookup: CDR1 LNHDA, CDR2 SQIVND (reference sequence). The ends were cut back, 4 bases at V and 1 base at J, with 14 bases in the middle. This CDR3 has 16 amino acids. The CDR3 DNA follows: TGTGCCAGTAGTACCGAAAGGCAGGGAAGCAATCAGCCCCAGCATTTT. The encoded protein is CASSTERQGSNQPQHF.

This clone was observed a single time. V usage is TRBV18 and J usage is TRBJ2-1; D possibly uses TRBD1 or TRBD2 (5 bases each). CDR3 length equals 16 residues. The V and J ends lost 1 base and 6 bases respectively, with 16 bases between them. From germline, CDR1 is KGHSH and CDR2 LQKENI. The CDR3 loop is CASSPLGRGAGNEQFF. CDR3 sequence (DNA): TGTGCCAGCTCACCACTAGGAAGAGGGGCGGGCAATGAGCAGTTCTTC.

This chain uses TRBV4-3 with TRBJ2-3; the match to TRBD2 covers 8 bases. V trimming: 2 bases; J trimming: 2 bases; junction bases outside the gene matches: 3. Looked up from germline, CDR1 is LGHNA and CDR2 is YSLEER. The CDR3 has 15 residues. The CDR3 spells CASSQTLAVTDTQYF. Here the CDR3 DNA reads TGCGCCAGCAGCCAAACACTAGCGGTCACAGATACGCAGTATTTT.

The chain recombines TRBV7-9 with TRBJ2-3; D is uncertain. CDR3 size: 12 residues. From germline, CDR1 is SEHNR and CDR2 FQNEAQ (reference sequence). The ends were cut back, 0 bases at V and 6 bases at J, with 4 bases in the middle. CDR3 sequence: CASSLAADTQYF. CDR3 sequence (DNA): TGTGCCAGCAGCTTAGCAGCTGATACGCAGTATTTT.

The chain couples TRBV6-1 to TRBJ2-7; no firm D call. The CDR3 is made up of 14 amino acids. Trimming cost V 5 bases and J 6 bases, with 17 bases left between them. Germline CDR1 MNHNS, CDR2 SASEGT. For the CDR3, the DNA is TGTGCCAGCAGTTCCAACTTGAGGCCACGCGAGCAGTACTTC. This sequence encodes CASSSNLRPREQYF.

V is TRBV4-3 and J is TRBJ1-2; no clear D gene. The V and J ends lost 0 bases and 2 bases respectively, with 16 bases between them. Per the germline V gene, CDR1 is LGHNA and CDR2 is YSLEER. The CDR3 spans 17 residues. The CDR3 reads CASSQDQVASGNYGYTF. CDR3 DNA: TGCGCCAGCAGCCAAGATCAGGTAGCTTCCGGGAACTATGGCTACACCTTC.

This chain joins TRBV6-5 and TRBJ1-3; 7 bases map to TRBD1. The CDR3 has 15 amino acids. Germline CDR1 reads MNHEY; CDR2 reads SVGAGI. The V segment lost 5 bases and the J segment 2 bases; nucleotides outside the gene matches: 6. Here the CDR3 reads CASSPNRGTGNTIYF. The CDR3 bases are TGTGCCAGCAGTCCGAACAGGGGTACTGGAAACACCATATATTTT.

This clone turned up a few times. CDR3 protein: CASSLYPGVDGYTF. The DNA of the CDR3 is TGTGCCAGCAGTTTATACCCCGGCGTGGATGGCTACACCTTC. V is TRBV27 and J is TRBJ1-2; no clear D. Trimming removed 1 base at V and 6 bases at J, with 12 bases between. The germline gives CDR1 MNHEY, CDR2 SMNVEV (reference sequence). This CDR3 is built from 14 residues.

CDR3 DNA: TGTGCCAGCAGCGTAGAATTGGAATGGGGCGGGAGGGACAATGAGCAGTTCTTC. As protein: CASSVELEWGGRDNEQFF. This chain connects TRBV9 to TRBJ2-1, with 9 bases aligning to TRBD2. Trimming removed 0 bases from V and 5 bases from J; junction bases left unmatched: 12. The CDR3 length is 18 residues. Germline assignment: CDR1 SGDLS and CDR2 YYNGEE.

The chain joins TRBV5-4 to TRBJ2-3, with D hard to call. The CDR3 sequence is 11 residues long. Trimming took 4 bases from V and 4 from J, leaving 4 bases between them. CDR1 SGHNT and CDR2 YYREEE come from the germline V gene (reference sequence). DNA for the CDR3: TGTGCCAGCAGCCTCGCAGATACGCAGTATTTT. It codes for CASSLADTQYF.

The V and J genes are TRBV2 and TRBJ2-7, with TRBD2 identical over 10 bases. CDR1 and CDR2 (germline): SNHLY, FYNNEI. The CDR3 covers 15 residues. Unmatched junction bases numbered 8, after V lost 5 bases and J lost 4 bases. CDR3 in amino acids: CASSPRTSGSYEQYF. The CDR3 DNA sequence: TGTGCCAGCAGTCCTAGGACTAGCGGCTCTTACGAGCAGTACTTC.

The CDR3 region has the DNA TGTGCCAGCAGCCAGAATAGGGACACTGAAGCTTTCTTT. Protein sequence: CASSQNRDTEAFF. The chain carries TRBV14 and TRBJ1-1; D ambiguous. The CDR3 sequence is 13 residues long. CDR1 and CDR2 from the germline V gene are SGHDN and FVKESK. V lost 3 bases and J 3 bases, leaving 8 bases between the germline ends. The whole variable domain, filled in from reference TRBV14 and TRBJ1-1, reads EAGVTQFPSHSVIEKGQTVTLRCDPISGHDNLYWYRRVMGKEIKFLLHFVKESKQDESGMPNNRFLAERTGGTYSTLKVQPAELEDSGVYFCASSQNRDTEAFFGQGTRLTVV.

This rearrangement joins TRBV27 to TRBJ2-5; 9 positions match TRBD1. V dropped 5 bases and J dropped 4; count of bases not matched to a gene: 8. Looked up from germline, CDR1 is MNHEY and CDR2 is SMNVEV (reference sequence). The CDR3 sequence is 15 residues long. The DNA for the CDR3 is TGTGCCAGCAGTCCGGGACAGGGAAGGACAGAGACCCAGTACTTC. As protein: CASSPGQGRTETQYF.